The 6 T cell receptor beta chains listed next were all sequenced from one sample in a study of T-cell memory formation after mild COVID-19. TCRdb re-analysed the 5' RACE reads in MiXCR, keeping a single row per CDR3 protein. The table has 250,000 to 400,000 distinct CDR3 sequences, approximately 14% seen once. Material for sequencing was PBMCs or a T cell subset sorted from them (not recorded which). Source of these receptors: a man aged 18 to 29 who had mild COVID-19 (a few samples of this study predate the infection). Cell type and time point are not known.

The rearrangement joins TRBV6-5 to TRBJ1-2; no firm D call. The V end lost 6 bases, the J end lost 3 bases, and 11 bases lay between the germline ends. The CDR3 sequence is 13 residues long. CDR1 is MNHEY and CDR2 is SVGAGI in the germline V gene. The CDR3 is CASRDRLDYGYTF. CDR3 coding DNA: TGTGCCAGCAGGGATAGATTGGACTATGGCTACACCTTC.

This clonotype was seen a few times. V is TRBV5-5 and J is TRBJ2-1; D possibly matches TRBD1 or TRBD2 (5 bases each). Germline-derived CDR1 and CDR2 are SGHKS and YYEKEE (reference sequence). CDR3 length equals 12 residues. Trimming took 3 bases from V and 10 from J, leaving 11 bases between them. CDR3 residues: CASSWDGEEQFF. The CDR3 DNA follows: TGTGCCAGCAGCTGGGACGGCGAAGAGCAGTTCTTC.

This clonotype was counted many times. One end of the junction fails to match germline, which may point to a read error. V gene TRBV12-3 or TRBV12-4 combines with J gene TRBJ1-1, with D unclear. This CDR3 is built from 14 residues. Here the CDR3 reads CASSSAPVKTEAFF. The CDR3, as DNA: TGTGCCAGCAGTTCGGCCCCGGTGAAAACTGAAGCTTTCTTT.

This clonotype was counted only a few times. V is TRBV3-1 and J is TRBJ2-3; 11 bases align to TRBD2. The germline V gene has CDR1 LGHDT and CDR2 YNNKEL (reference sequence). The CDR3 spans 18 residues. Trimming at V came to 4 bases and at J to 2 bases, leaving 11 bases not matched to a gene. The CDR3 bases are TGTGCCAGCAGCCCAAGAGGGACTAGCGGCCCCCCCACAGATACGCAGTATTTT. Translating it yields CASSPRGTSGPPTDTQYF.

Only a few counts were recorded for this clonotype. The rearrangement uses TRBV7-3 and TRBJ2-3; 9 bases map to TRBD2. Germline CDR1 reads SGHTA; CDR2 reads FQGTGA. Trimming took 3 bases from V and 4 from J; bases not matched to a gene: 5. The CDR3 spans 15 residues. The CDR3 bases are TGTGCCAGCAGCTTGCGCGGGGGGGCCGCAGATACGCAGTATTTT. Protein product: CASSLRGGAADTQYF. The whole variable domain, remainder taken from reference TRBV7-3 and TRBJ2-3, is GAGVSQTPSNKVTEKGKYVELRCDPISGHTALYWYRQSLGQGPEFLIYFQGTGAADDSGLPNDRFFAVRPEGSVSTLKIQRTERGDSAVYLCASSLRGGAADTQYFGPGTRLTVL.

This clonotype came up a few times. For the CDR3, the DNA is TGCGCCAGCAGCCTAGGGGAGCAAGAGACCCAGTACTTC. It is translated as CASSLGEQETQYF. J is TRBJ2-5 and V is TRBV4-3, with D perhaps being TRBD1 or TRBD2 (5 bases each). Per germline, CDR1 LGHNA and CDR2 YSLEER. The CDR3 totals 13 residues. The V gene lost 4 bases and the J gene lost 2 bases, with 8 bases spanning the gap.